Sequencing of this T cell receptor (beta chain) was carried out in a study of T cell responses to AZD1222 COVID-19 vaccine. Study details: Second doses were pooled across both intervals (about 4 or about 12 weeks).

Notes on the study in general: Clonal diversity was possibly underestimated, and white British individuals and females predominated among donors. Once two AZD1222 doses were given, Spike-specific TCR breadth and depth went up. It was only after the peak T cell response that any repertoires were sampled.

The CDR3 totals 17 residues. Germline CDR1 MGHRA, CDR2 YSYEKL. V was pared by 1 base and J by 2 bases, with 17 bases between. As concerns this clone: As yet, its antigen is unknown.

TCRdb's table, derived via immunoSEQ multiplex PCR, lists solely in-frame clones and lacks some. Of about 180,000 clones listed, roughly nine tenths are singletons. This sample comprised peripheral blood, obtained on day 0 of AZD1222 vaccination. The receptor's source is an adult in good health. The genes are TRBV4-1 and TRBJ1-2; D might be TRBD1 (5 bases). This CDR3 is CASSQGQRDGLNYGYTF. DNA of the CDR3: TGCGCCAGCAGCCAAGGGCAGAGGGACGGGCTGAACTATGGCTACACCTTC.